The rows below give T cell receptor beta chains drawn from one sample of a study of T cells in Graves' hyperthyroidism and ophthalmopathy. TCRdb called the multiplex PCR reads again in MiXCR, with one record for every CDR3 protein. The sample contains about 740,000 distinct CDR3 sequences, 13% to 15% of which appear only once. The sample comprised blood. These receptors came from a young woman with Graves' hyperthyroidism. CDR3s include the opening cysteine and the closing phenylalanine or tryptophan. D genes are given only for firm matches. A clone size is listed for some rows: how often the clone was seen (once, few, many), or a class if it is expanded.

cdr3_nt cdr3_aa j_call d_call v_call clone_size cdr3_length
TGTGCCAGCTCACAGGGTTTAGGGGAAGCTTTCTTT CASSQGLGEAFF TRBJ1-1 . TRBV5-6 . 12
TGTGCCAGCAGTCACTACAGGGCATCCGGGGAGCTGTTTTTT CASSHYRASGELFF TRBJ2-2 . TRBV28 few 14
TGTGCCAGTAGCATCCGGGAGGACAGACACAATCAGCCCCAGCATTTT CASSIREDRHNQPQHF TRBJ1-5 . TRBV19 . 16
TGCAGCGTTGAATCCAGCGGAGAAAAACTGTTTTTT CSVESSGEKLFF TRBJ1-4 . TRBV29-1 . 12
TGTGCCAGTAGTGAAGACAGAGATCAGCCCCAGCATTTT CASSEDRDQPQHF TRBJ1-5 . TRBV19 few 13
TGTGCCAGTAGTATAGTAGGGACCGTGGGGTTTGATCCGACGGAGACCCAGTACTTC CASSIVGTVGFDPTETQYF TRBJ2-5 . TRBV19 . 19
TGTGCCAGCGTGAAGGGAGGCAATGAGCAGTTCTTC CASVKGGNEQFF TRBJ2-1 . TRBV27 many 12
TGCAGTGCATCACATGGGGAACTTCTATACGAGCAGTACTTC CSASHGELLYEQYF TRBJ2-7 . TRBV20-1 few 14
TGTGCCAGCAGTCCCGCCGGGAGGGGGGCCTACGAGCAGTACTTC CASSPAGRGAYEQYF TRBJ2-7 TRBD2 TRBV12-3/TRBV12-4 many 15
TGTGCCAGCAGCCCCGGACTAGCGGGGTCAGATACGCAGTATTTT CASSPGLAGSDTQYF TRBJ2-3 TRBD2 TRBV7-2 many 15
TGTGCCAGCTCAAACAGGGTGAACACTGAAGCTTTCTTT CASSNRVNTEAFF TRBJ1-1 . TRBV18 many 13
TGTGCCAGCAGTTCTCTTCCTGGGGCCAACGTCCTGACTTTC CASSSLPGANVLTF TRBJ2-6 . TRBV6-5 . 14
TGTGCCTGGAGTCACCCCGGGACAGGGAGGGTGGTGGATGAGCAGTTCTTC CAWSHPGTGRVVDEQFF TRBJ2-1 TRBD1 TRBV30 many 17
TGTGCCAGCAGCTTAGTGGGACAGTACCTATCCTACGAGCAGTACTTC CASSLVGQYLSYEQYF TRBJ2-7 TRBD1 TRBV11-1 . 16
TGTGCCACCTCTACCGGGGGAACGACTGAAGCTTTCTTT CATSTGGTTEAFF TRBJ1-1 . TRBV24-1 many 13
TGCAGTGCTACGGGGACTAGCGGGAGAACGGGCACAGATACGCAGTATTTT CSATGTSGRTGTDTQYF TRBJ2-3 TRBD2 TRBV20-1 many 17
TGTGCCAGCAGTTACTCCCCAAGGGTGGATGGCTACACCTTC CASSYSPRVDGYTF TRBJ1-2 . TRBV6-5 few 14
TGTGCCAGCAGCCAATATTTCGGCGGGAGCGTGGCGGCCAATGAGCAGTTCTTC CASSQYFGGSVAANEQFF TRBJ2-1 TRBD2 TRBV11-1 many 18
TGCAGTGCTGGGATTAGGGGTAGCGGGAGGGGGCACAATGAGCAGTTCTTC CSAGIRGSGRGHNEQFF TRBJ2-1 TRBD2 TRBV20-1 many 17
TGCGCCAGCAGCCAAGTGATTTTTGTTGAGCAGTACTTC CASSQVIFVEQYF TRBJ2-7 . TRBV4-1 . 13
TGTGCCACCAGCAGAACCCGCCCCGTCTCGAACGGGGAGCTGTTTTTT CATSRTRPVSNGELFF TRBJ2-2 . TRBV15 few 16
TGTGCCAGCAGTTACTCGACAACAGCAAATCAGCCCCAGCATTTT CASSYSTTANQPQHF TRBJ1-5 . TRBV6-5 few 15
TGTGCTAGTGGCACGGCCCGATCCTCCGGGACTAGCGGGAGGGTATGGTACAATGAGCAGTTCTTC CASGTARSSGTSGRVWYNEQFF TRBJ2-1 TRBD2 TRBV12-5 many 22
TGTGCCAGCACCAATCAGCGGGAAGAGTACGAGCAGTACTTC CASTNQREEYEQYF TRBJ2-7 TRBD2 TRBV12-3/TRBV12-4 . 14
TGTGCCAGCAGTCCCCCAGGGGTTTCCTACGAGCAGTACTTC CASSPPGVSYEQYF TRBJ2-7 . TRBV12-3/TRBV12-4 many 14
TGTGCCAGCAGCTTAATAGACAGGAACTATGGCTACACCTTC CASSLIDRNYGYTF TRBJ1-2 . TRBV11-2 many 14
TGTGCCAGCAGCAGAATTATCAACACTGAAGCTTTCTTT CASSRIINTEAFF TRBJ1-1 . TRBV28 many 13
TGTGCCAGCAGTTACGAGGGGGCGGATCGAGATACGCAGTATTTT CASSYEGADRDTQYF TRBJ2-3 TRBD1 TRBV6-6 few 15
TGTGCCAGCAGCGCCCTAGACAGTCGAGCCTTGCAGTTCTTC CASSALDSRALQFF TRBJ2-1 . TRBV9 few 14
TGTGCCAGCAGTTCGCGGACAGGAGGCTACACCTTC CASSSRTGGYTF TRBJ1-2 TRBD1 TRBV27 . 12
TGTGCCAGCAGTGAGGTTACCATGAACACTGAAGCTTTCTTT CASSEVTMNTEAFF TRBJ1-1 . TRBV2 many 14
TGTGCCAGCAGCTTATTTGACGGAGACTCTGGGGCCAACGTCCTGACTTTC CASSLFDGDSGANVLTF TRBJ2-6 . TRBV11-2 few 17
TGTGCCACCAGCGACGGGACTAGCGGGTTACTCACCGGGGAGCTGTTTTTT CATSDGTSGLLTGELFF TRBJ2-2 TRBD2 TRBV24-1 . 17
TGTGCCAGTAGGCCTGGGCCAGGGCGGAACACTGAAGCTTTCTTT CASRPGPGRNTEAFF TRBJ1-1 . TRBV19 . 15
TGCAGTGCTAGCGGGGTAGCGGGAGGGAAGGATGAGCAGTTCTTC CSASGVAGGKDEQFF TRBJ2-1 TRBD2 TRBV20-1 many 15
TGTGCCACCTCCCTTTACTCCTACAATGAGCAGTTCTTC CATSLYSYNEQFF TRBJ2-1 . TRBV19 . 13
TGTGCCAGCAGCTTAGCGCCCCGGGGGGGGGCATCTCGAACACCCCTCCACTTT CASSLAPRGGASRTPLHF TRBJ1-6 . TRBV7-2 many 18